The entry below describes one TCR beta chain. Antigen: not known. Using immunoSEQ multiplex PCR, the repertoire was profiled, and TCRdb retains in-frame clones only, with some absent. Of around 130,000 clones listed, roughly 88% are singletons. The record originates from a study of T cell responses to AZD1222 COVID-19 vaccine. Study-wide results and limits: Mostly white British, mostly female donors; authors suggested clonal diversity may be underestimated.

Unmatched junction bases numbered 11, after V lost 9 bases and J lost 0 bases. The length of the CDR3 is 15 residues. Germline CDR1 KGHSH, CDR2 LQKENI. The sequenced sample was peripheral blood, obtained on day 0 of AZD1222 vaccination. The source is an adult in good health. The chain links TRBV18 to TRBJ2-7; 7 bases match TRBD1. The CDR3 DNA is TGTGCCAGTTCCGGAGCGAGGACAGGCTCCTACGAGCAGTACTTC. As protein: CASSGARTGSYEQYF.